This T cell receptor (beta chain) was sequenced for a study of tumor-infiltrating lymphocytes in localized non-small cell lung cancer. About the study: Some samples were collected after neoadjuvant chemotherapy; smokers, never-smokers and several histologies were included.

The CDR3 is made up of 13 amino acids. Trimming removed 1 base at V and 4 bases at J, with 7 bases between. Germline CDR1 reads SNHLY; CDR2 reads FYNNEI. Findings and limits, study-wide: TCRbeta sequencing showed higher T cell infiltration in tumors than uninvolved lung.

With regard to this clone: The antigen remains undetermined.

This table comes from immunoSEQ multiplex PCR, and its TCRdb copy is limited to in-frame clones, with some not included. The data show 10,000 to 15,000 clones, 70% to 85% seen once. The TCR was taken from a human donor with non-small cell lung cancer. Sequencing input: uninvolved lung tissue not adjacent to the tumor. The rearrangement uses TRBV2 and TRBJ1-2; D is undetermined. CDR3 region: CASSEEQIYGYTF. The CDR3 DNA follows: TGTGCCAGCAGTGAAGAACAGATCTATGGCTACACCTTC.